The entry below gives a single T cell receptor (beta chain) sequence along with its context. Its matching antigen is unknown. This entry is derived from a study of T-cell memory formation after mild COVID-19. Study overall: There were largely donor-specific TCR clusters. Study-level findings and limits: Some clones that responded were present in memory (sampled pre-infection), which suggests cross-reactive memory joined. Later expanders leaned CD4+, whereas day 15 to 85 contracting clones were balanced CD4/CD8.

Between the trimmed V and J ends, which lost 4 bases and 0 bases, there was a span of 13 bases. The CDR3 is 16 amino acids. Germline loops: CDR1 LGHDT, CDR2 YNNKEL (reference sequence). Constant-segment primers were used for 5'RACE, and the resulting TCR alpha and TCR beta cDNA libraries carried sample barcodes and UMIs. TCRdb recomputed calls from the 5' RACE reads with MiXCR, one row per CDR3 protein. The sample holds 250,000 to 350,000 distinct CDR3 sequences; roughly 15% are singletons and the top ten take over 20%. The material sequenced was PBMCs or a T cell subset sorted from them (not recorded which). The TCR sequence derives from a young man who had mild COVID-19 (a few samples of this study predate the infection). Cell type and time point are not known. The J gene is TRBJ2-4, the V gene TRBV3-1; D not resolved. The CDR3 coding sequence is TGTGCCAGCAGCCGCACTCCGGAGTTAGCCAAAAACATTCAGTACTTC. Amino acid sequence: CASSRTPELAKNIQYF.